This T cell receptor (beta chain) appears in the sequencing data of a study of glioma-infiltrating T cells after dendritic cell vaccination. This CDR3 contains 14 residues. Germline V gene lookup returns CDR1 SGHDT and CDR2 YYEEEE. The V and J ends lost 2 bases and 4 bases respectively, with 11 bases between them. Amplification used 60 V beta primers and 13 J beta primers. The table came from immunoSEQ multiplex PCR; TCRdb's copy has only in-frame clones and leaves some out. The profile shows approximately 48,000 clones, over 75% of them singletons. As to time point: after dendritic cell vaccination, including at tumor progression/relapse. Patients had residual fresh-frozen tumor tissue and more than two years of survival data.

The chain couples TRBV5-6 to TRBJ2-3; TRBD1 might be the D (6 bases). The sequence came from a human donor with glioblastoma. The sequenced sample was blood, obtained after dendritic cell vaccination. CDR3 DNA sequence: TGTGCCAGCAGCTTTACAGGGAGCGCAGATACGCAGTATTTT. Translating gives CASSFTGSADTQYF. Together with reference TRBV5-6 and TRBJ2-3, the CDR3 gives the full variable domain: DAGVTQSPTHLIKTRGQQVTLRCSPKSGHDTVSWYQQALGQGPQFIFQYYEEEERQRGNFPDRFSGHQFPNYSSELNVNALLLGDSALYLCASSFTGSADTQYFGPGTRLTVL.